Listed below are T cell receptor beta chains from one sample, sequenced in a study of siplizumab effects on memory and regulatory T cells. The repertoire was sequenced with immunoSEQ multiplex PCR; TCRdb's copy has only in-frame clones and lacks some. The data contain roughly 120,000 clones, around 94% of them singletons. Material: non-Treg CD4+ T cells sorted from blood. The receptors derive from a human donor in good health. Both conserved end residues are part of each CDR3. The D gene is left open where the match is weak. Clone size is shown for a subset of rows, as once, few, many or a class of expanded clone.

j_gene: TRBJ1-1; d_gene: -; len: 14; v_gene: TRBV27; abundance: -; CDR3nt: TGTGCCAGCAGTTTAAGCGCCCTTAACACTGAAGCTTTCTTT; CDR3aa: CASSLSALNTEAFF
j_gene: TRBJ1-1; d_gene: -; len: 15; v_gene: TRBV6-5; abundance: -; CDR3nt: TGTGCCAGCAGCAACAGCGGGTTAGGGAACACTGAAGCTTTCTTT; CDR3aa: CASSNSGLGNTEAFF
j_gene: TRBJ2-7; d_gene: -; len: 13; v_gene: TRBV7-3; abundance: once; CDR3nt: TGTGCCAGCAGCTTAGCCCCCAACGACGAGCAGTACTTC; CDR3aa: CASSLAPNDEQYF
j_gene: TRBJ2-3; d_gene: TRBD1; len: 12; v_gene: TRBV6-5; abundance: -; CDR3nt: TGTGCCAGCAGACAGGGGACGGATACGCAGTATTTT; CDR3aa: CASRQGTDTQYF
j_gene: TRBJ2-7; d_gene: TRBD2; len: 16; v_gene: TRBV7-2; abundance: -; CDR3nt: TGTGCCAGCAGCTTAGCCAGACTAGCGGGACCCTACGAGCAGTACTTC; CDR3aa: CASSLARLAGPYEQYF
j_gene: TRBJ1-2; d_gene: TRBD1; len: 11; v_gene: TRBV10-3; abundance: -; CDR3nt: TGTGCCATACAGGGGACGTATGGCTACACCTTC; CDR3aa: CAIQGTYGYTF
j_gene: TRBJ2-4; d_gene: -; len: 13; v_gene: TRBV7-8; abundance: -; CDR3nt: TGTGCCAGCAGTCCGGGACCGCTTTACATTCAGTACTTC; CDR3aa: CASSPGPLYIQYF
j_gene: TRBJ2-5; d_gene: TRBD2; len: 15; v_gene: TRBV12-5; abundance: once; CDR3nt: TGTGCTAGTGGTTTTCCCCGACCGGGAGGCGAGACCCAGTACTTC; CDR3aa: CASGFPRPGGETQYF
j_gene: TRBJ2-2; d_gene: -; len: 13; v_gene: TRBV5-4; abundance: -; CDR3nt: TGTGCCAGCAGCATCGACTTGACCGGGGAGCTGTTTTTT; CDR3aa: CASSIDLTGELFF
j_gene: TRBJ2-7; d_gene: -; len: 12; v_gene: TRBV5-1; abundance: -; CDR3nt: TGCGCCAGCAGCTTCGCCGGAGACGAGCAGTACTTC; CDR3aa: CASSFAGDEQYF
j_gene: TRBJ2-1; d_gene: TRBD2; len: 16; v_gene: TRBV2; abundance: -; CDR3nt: TGTGCCAGCACCTCTTTTAGCGGGGCCGCCTACAATGAGCAGTTCTTC; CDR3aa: CASTSFSGAAYNEQFF
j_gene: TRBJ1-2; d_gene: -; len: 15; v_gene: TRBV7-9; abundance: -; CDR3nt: TGTGCCAGCAGCTTAAACCCGGACGCGGGCTATGGCTACACCTTC; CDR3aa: CASSLNPDAGYGYTF
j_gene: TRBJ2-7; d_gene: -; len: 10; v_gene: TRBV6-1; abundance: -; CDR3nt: TGTGCCAGCAGGGATTACGAGCAGTACTTC; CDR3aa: CASRDYEQYF
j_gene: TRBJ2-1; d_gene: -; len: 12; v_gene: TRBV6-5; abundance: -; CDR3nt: TGTGCCAGCAGTTCTGTCCTCAATGAGCAGTTCTTC; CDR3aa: CASSSVLNEQFF
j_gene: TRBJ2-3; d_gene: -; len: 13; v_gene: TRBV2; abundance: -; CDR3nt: TGTGCCAGCTTAGGGAGTACCACAGATACGCAGTATTTT; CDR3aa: CASLGSTTDTQYF
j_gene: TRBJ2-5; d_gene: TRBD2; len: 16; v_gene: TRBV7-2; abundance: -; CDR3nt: TGTGCCAGCAGCTTAGTTCGGCAGGGAGGGGAAGAGACCCAGTACTTC; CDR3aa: CASSLVRQGGEETQYF
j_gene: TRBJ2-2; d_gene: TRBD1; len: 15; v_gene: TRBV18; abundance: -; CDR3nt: TGTGCCAGCTCACGCGACAGGGGATGGACCGGGGAGCTGTTTTTT; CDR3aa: CASSRDRGWTGELFF
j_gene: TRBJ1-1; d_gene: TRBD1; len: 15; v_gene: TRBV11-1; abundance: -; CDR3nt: TGTGCCAGCAGACCAGGGGGGGGAAAGGGAACTGAAGCTTTCTTT; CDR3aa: CASRPGGGKGTEAFF
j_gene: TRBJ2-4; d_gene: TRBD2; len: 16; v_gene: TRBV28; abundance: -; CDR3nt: TGTGCCAGCGGTCTAGCGGGAGGGAAGGGCAAAAACATTCAGTACTTC; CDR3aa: CASGLAGGKGKNIQYF
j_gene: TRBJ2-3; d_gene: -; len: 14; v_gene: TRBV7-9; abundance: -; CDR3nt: TGTGCCAGCAGCTTAAGGAGGGATGGAGATACGCAGTATTTT; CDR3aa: CASSLRRDGDTQYF
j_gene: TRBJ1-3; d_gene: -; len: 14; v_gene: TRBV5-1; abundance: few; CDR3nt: TGCGCCAGCAGCGCCGCGAGCTCTGGAAACACCATATATTTT; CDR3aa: CASSAASSGNTIYF
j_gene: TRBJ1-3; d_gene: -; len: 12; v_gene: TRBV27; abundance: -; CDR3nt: TGTGCCAGCTGGGGCTCTGGAAACACCATATATTTT; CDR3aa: CASWGSGNTIYF
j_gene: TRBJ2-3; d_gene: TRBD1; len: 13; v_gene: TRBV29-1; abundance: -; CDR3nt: TGCAGCGGGGACAGGTCTGGAACAGATACGCAGTATTTT; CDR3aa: CSGDRSGTDTQYF
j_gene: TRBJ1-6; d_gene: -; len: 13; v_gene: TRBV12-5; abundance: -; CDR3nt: TGTGCTAGTGGTTGGGGAGGCCACTCACCCCTCCACTTT; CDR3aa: CASGWGGHSPLHF
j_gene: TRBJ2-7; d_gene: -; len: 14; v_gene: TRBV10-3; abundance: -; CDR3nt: TGTGCCACGATTGACGGACTACCCTCCTACGAGCAGTACTTC; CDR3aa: CATIDGLPSYEQYF
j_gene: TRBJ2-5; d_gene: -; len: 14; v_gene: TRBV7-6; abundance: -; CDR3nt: TGTGCCAGCAGCATTAGTTCCAGGGGAGAGACCCAGTACTTC; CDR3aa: CASSISSRGETQYF
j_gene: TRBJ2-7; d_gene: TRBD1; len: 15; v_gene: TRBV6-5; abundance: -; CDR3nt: TGTGCCAGCAGTTACTCGGGGACAGACTCCTACGAGCAGTACTTC; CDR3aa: CASSYSGTDSYEQYF
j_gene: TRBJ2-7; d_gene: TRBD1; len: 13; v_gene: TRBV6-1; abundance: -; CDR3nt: TGTGCCACTGCCCGGGACAGGGCCTACGAGCAGTACTTC; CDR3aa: CATARDRAYEQYF
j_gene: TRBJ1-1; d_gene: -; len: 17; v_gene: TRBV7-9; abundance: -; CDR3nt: TGTGCCAGCAGCTTAGTGGGTCAGCTATCCATGAACACTGAAGCTTTCTTT; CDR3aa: CASSLVGQLSMNTEAFF
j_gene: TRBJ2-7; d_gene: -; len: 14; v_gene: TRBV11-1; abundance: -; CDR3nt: TGTGCCAGCAGTCTCCGGGACCGCACAGGCGAGCAGTACTTC; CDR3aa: CASSLRDRTGEQYF
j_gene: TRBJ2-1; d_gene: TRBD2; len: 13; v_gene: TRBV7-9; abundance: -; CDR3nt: TGTGCCAGCACGCGGGGGGGCGTATATGAGCAGTTCTTC; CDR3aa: CASTRGGVYEQFF
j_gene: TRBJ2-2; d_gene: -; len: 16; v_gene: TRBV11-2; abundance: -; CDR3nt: TGTGCCAGCAGCTTAACGGGGACGCCGAACACCGGGGAGCTGTTTTTT; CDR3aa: CASSLTGTPNTGELFF
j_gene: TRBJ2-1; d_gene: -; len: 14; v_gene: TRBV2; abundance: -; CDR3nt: TGTGCCAGCAGTGAAGGGACTATAGGGAATGAGCAGTTCTTC; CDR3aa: CASSEGTIGNEQFF
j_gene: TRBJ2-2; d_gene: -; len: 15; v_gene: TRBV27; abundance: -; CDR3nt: TGTGCCAGCAGTTTATATGTCACCCCGTCCGGGGAGCTGTTTTTT; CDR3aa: CASSLYVTPSGELFF